Only a few counts were recorded for the clone carrying this T cell receptor (beta chain). The source of the sample is a study of blood T cell repertoires in COVID-19. Study in general: Researchers got acute and convalescent COVID-19 samples from the United States, Italy and Spain. T cells, B-cell-depleted T cells, or PBMCs provided the cDNA or gDNA that served as material.

Under the authors' procedure: From reference gene primer amplification, estimates of nucleated cell counts were derived. Clones were sequenced by immunoSEQ multiplex PCR, and TCRdb holds only the in-frame ones, with some missing. D and trimming were read from the DNA, whereas the V and J calls and clone size are those reported in that table. The sample holds approximately 97,000 clones; approximately 78% are singletons and the top ten take 9.8%. Germline V lookup: CDR1 MNHEY, CDR2 SVGAGI. V shed 4 bases, J shed 0 bases, and the junction held 3 bases outside the gene matches. CDR3 length equals 15 residues.

The rearrangement links TRBV6-5 to TRBJ1-3; 7 positions match TRBD1. The source material was peripheral blood. This sequence originates from a man between 60 and 75 years old with active or convalescent COVID-19. The CDR3 DNA reads as TGTGCCAGCAGTTCAACAGGGGTCTCTGGAAACACCATATATTTT. Translating gives CASSSTGVSGNTIYF.